Listed below are T cell receptor beta chains from one sample, sequenced in a study of cytomegalovirus exposure and HLA in healthy donors. Assay: immunoSEQ multiplex PCR; the TCRdb copy retains only in-frame clones and omits some. This sample has 90,000 to 100,000 clones; roughly 71% occur once, and the top ten carry 2.5% to 3%. The sample taken for sequencing was PBMCs. Source of these receptors: a man between 45 and 60 years old in good health and CMV-seronegative. Both conserved end residues are part of each CDR3. D genes are given only for firm matches. Rows may omit the clone size; those that give it use once, few, many or a size class.

d_call clone_size j_call v_call cdr3_aa cdr3_nt
NA NA TRBJ2-1 TRBV28 CASLPASPYNEQFF TGTGCCAGTCTTCCTGCTAGCCCCTACAATGAGCAGTTCTTC
NA NA TRBJ2-7 TRBV4-3 CASSQDGSGYSLVRQYF TGCGCCAGCAGCCAAGACGGTAGCGGTTACAGTTTGGTACGGCAGTACTTC
TRBD1 NA TRBJ1-2 TRBV6-5 CASSVRGPPHGYTF TGTGCCAGCAGTGTCAGGGGGCCTCCCCATGGCTACACCTTC
NA NA TRBJ1-1 TRBV7-9 CASSPQANTEAFF TGTGCCAGCAGCCCACAGGCGAACACTGAAGCTTTCTTT
NA NA TRBJ2-3 TRBV9 CASSVGQGPDTQYF TGTGCCAGCAGCGTAGGTCAGGGTCCAGATACGCAGTATTTT
NA NA TRBJ1-4 TRBV4-3 CASSQGTATNEKLFF TGCGCCAGCAGCCAAGGGACAGCAACTAATGAAAAACTGTTTTTT
NA NA TRBJ1-6 TRBV11-2 CASSLKKGGNSPLHF TGTGCCAGCAGCTTAAAGAAGGGGGGGAATTCACCCCTCCACTTT
TRBD2 NA TRBJ2-7 TRBV5-4 CASSSSGTRGVWEQYF TGTGCCAGCAGCTCGTCTGGGACTAGGGGGGTTTGGGAGCAGTACTTC
NA NA TRBJ1-4 TRBV5-6 CASSSGQLGEKLFF TGTGCCAGCAGCTCCGGACAGCTGGGAGAAAAACTGTTTTTT
NA NA TRBJ2-6 TRBV5-1 CATGQTGANVLTF TGCGCCACCGGACAGACTGGGGCCAACGTCCTGACTTTC
NA NA TRBJ2-1 TRBV7-8 CASILIQGSNEQFF TGTGCCAGCATCTTAATCCAGGGGTCCAATGAGCAGTTCTTC
TRBD1 few TRBJ1-2 TRBV12-5 CASGPPDPGQGNGYTF TGTGCTAGTGGTCCCCCAGACCCCGGACAGGGCAATGGCTACACCTTC
NA NA TRBJ2-5 TRBV7-9 CASSWVAGETQYF TGTGCCAGCAGCTGGGTGGCGGGGGAGACCCAGTACTTC
NA NA TRBJ1-5 TRBV23-1 CASIYRQAGDNNQPQHF TGCGCCAGCATATATCGGCAGGCCGGGGATAACAATCAGCCCCAGCATTTT
NA NA TRBJ2-5 TRBV18 CASSPYTGLGETQYF TGTGCCAGCTCACCGTATACAGGGCTCGGGGAGACCCAGTACTTC
TRBD1 NA TRBJ1-2 TRBV5-1 CASTLFGTDPYGYTF TGCGCCAGCACTTTGTTCGGGACAGATCCCTATGGCTACACCTTC
TRBD1 NA TRBJ1-2 TRBV4-3 CASSQDRGTYGYTF TGCGCCAGCAGCCAGGACAGGGGCACCTATGGCTACACCTTC
TRBD1 few TRBJ2-7 TRBV6-5 CASTETGTDEQYF TGTGCCAGCACAGAGACAGGGACCGACGAGCAGTACTTC
TRBD1 few TRBJ1-1 TRBV5-4 CASSLEGQGAAEAFF TGTGCCAGCAGCTTGGAAGGACAGGGGGCGGCTGAAGCTTTCTTT
NA NA TRBJ1-1 TRBV5-5 CASSLVKSNTEAFF TGTGCCAGTAGCTTGGTCAAATCGAACACTGAAGCTTTCTTT
TRBD2 once TRBJ2-2 TRBV30 CAWSEGLGNTGELFF TGTGCCTGGAGTGAGGGACTAGGGAACACCGGGGAGCTGTTTTTT
TRBD1 few TRBJ2-3 TRBV28 CASSPLGTVTDTQYF TGTGCCAGCAGTCCCCTCGGGACAGTCACAGATACGCAGTATTTT
NA NA TRBJ2-7 TRBV15 CATSRDRTRYEQYF TGTGCCACCAGCAGAGACCGGACTCGCTACGAGCAGTACTTC
NA NA TRBJ1-5 TRBV30 CAWSTTGGQPQHF TGTGCCTGGAGTACCACGGGGGGCCAGCCCCAGCATTTT
NA NA TRBJ1-1 TRBV30 CAWSGLPVAFF TGTGCCTGGAGTGGACTCCCCGTGGCTTTCTTT
TRBD1 NA TRBJ2-7 TRBV6-1 CASRRTGNVYEQYF TGTGCCAGCAGACGGACAGGGAATGTATACGAGCAGTACTTC
TRBD1 NA TRBJ2-5 TRBV10-2 CASRDDREVETQYF TGCGCCAGCAGGGACGACAGGGAAGTGGAGACCCAGTACTTC
TRBD1 once TRBJ1-5 TRBV19 CASSGQGFQPQHF TGTGCCAGTAGCGGACAGGGGTTTCAGCCCCAGCATTTT
NA NA TRBJ2-7 TRBV2 CASNPRRLDPLEQYF TGTGCCAGCAACCCTCGGAGACTAGACCCGCTCGAGCAGTACTTC
TRBD2 NA TRBJ2-7 TRBV27 CASSPTLGGYDEQYF TGTGCCAGCAGTCCAACCCTCGGGGGGTACGACGAGCAGTACTTC
TRBD2 few TRBJ2-1 TRBV5-5 CASSPGGRRTNNEQFF TGTGCCAGCAGCCCGGGAGGGAGACGGACGAACAATGAGCAGTTCTTC